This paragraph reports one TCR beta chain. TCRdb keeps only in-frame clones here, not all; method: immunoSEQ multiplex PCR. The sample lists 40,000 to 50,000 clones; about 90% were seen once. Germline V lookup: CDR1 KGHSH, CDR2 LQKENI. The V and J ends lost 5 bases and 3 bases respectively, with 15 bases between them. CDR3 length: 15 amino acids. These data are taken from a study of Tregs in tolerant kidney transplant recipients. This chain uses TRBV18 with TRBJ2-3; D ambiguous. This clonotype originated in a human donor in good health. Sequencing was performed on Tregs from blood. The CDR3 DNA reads TGTGCCAGCTCAATTATCGGAACTTCGACAGATACGCAGTATTTT. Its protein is CASSIIGTSTDTQYF.